This TCR beta chain was captured in a study of blood T cells in healthy people across ages. In its sample, this clonotype was seen a few times. Using a J-beta primer mix together with a sample-barcoded 5' primer, a second PCR was run for roughly 6 to 12 cycles. TCRdb re-called the 5' RACE reads through MiXCR, storing one row per CDR3 protein. Of more than 1.4 million distinct CDR3 sequences detected, 35% to 45% appear once; the ten largest clones hold 7.9%. V was clipped by 0 bases and J by 3 bases, with 9 bases between them. This CDR3 contains 14 residues. Germline CDR1 reads LNHNV; CDR2 reads YYDKDF (reference sequence).

V gene TRBV15 combines with J gene TRBJ2-7; no clear D gene. The clonotype was recovered from a woman under 30 in good health. The material sequenced was blood. The CDR3 DNA reads as TGTGCCACCAGCAGAGATGTAGAAGTCTACGAGCAGTACTTC. Its translation: CATSRDVEVYEQYF.